A selection of T cell receptor beta chains follows, all from one sample in a study of blood T cell repertoires in COVID-19. Sequencing used immunoSEQ multiplex PCR; TCRdb keeps in-frame clones, though not all of them. The sample lists tens of thousands of clones, roughly 82% occurring once. The sequencing input was peripheral blood. These receptors were taken from a human donor in a cohort sampled during active COVID-19. CDR3s include the opening cysteine and the closing phenylalanine or tryptophan. The D gene is left open where the match is weak. Where a row states a size, it is once, few, many or the class of an expanded clone; other rows omit it.

j_call | v_call | d_call | clone_size | cdr3_aa | cdr3_nt
TRBJ2-7 | TRBV6-1 | - | - | CASSEAGDGPYEQYF | TGTGCCAGCAGTGAAGCGGGAGACGGACCCTACGAGCAGTACTTC
TRBJ1-1 | TRBV5-1 | TRBD1 | - | CASSLETGGLTEAFF | TGCGCCAGCAGCTTGGAGACAGGGGGCTTAACTGAAGCTTTCTTT
TRBJ1-3 | TRBV5-1 | TRBD1 | - | CASSLNRGTGNTIYF | TGCGCCAGCAGCTTGAACAGGGGGACTGGAAACACCATATATTTT
TRBJ1-1 | TRBV3-1/TRBV3-2 | - | - | CASSPPTRVNTEAFF | TGTGCCAGCAGCCCACCTACCAGGGTGAACACTGAAGCTTTCTTT
TRBJ2-2 | TRBV10-3 | TRBD2 | once | CAISESKPGLAANTGELFF | TGTGCCATCAGTGAGTCGAAACCCGGACTAGCGGCGAACACCGGGGAGCTGTTTTTT
TRBJ2-2 | TRBV5-1 | - | - | CASSLSGLDTGELFF | TGCGCCAGCAGCTTGTCAGGGCTGGACACCGGGGAGCTGTTTTTT
TRBJ2-7 | TRBV5-1 | TRBD2 | - | CASSSQGAGGLQYF | TGCGCCAGCAGCTCCCAGGGAGCGGGAGGCCTGCAGTACTTC
TRBJ1-4 | TRBV5-1 | - | - | CASSIGQSSTNEKLFF | TGCGCCAGCAGCATAGGACAGTCTTCAACTAATGAAAAACTGTTTTTT
TRBJ2-1 | TRBV27 | - | - | CASSLTRDTLINEQFF | TGTGCCAGCAGTCTGACTAGGGATACCTTGATCAATGAGCAGTTCTTC
TRBJ2-7 | TRBV5-1 | TRBD1 | - | CASSFDRGQSYEQYF | TGCGCCAGCAGCTTCGACAGGGGTCAGTCCTACGAGCAGTACTTC
TRBJ1-2 | TRBV24-1 | TRBD1 | few | CATSDAPGTGPHYGYTF | TGTGCCACCAGTGACGCTCCCGGGACAGGGCCCCACTATGGCTACACCTTC
TRBJ2-4 | TRBV6-2/TRBV6-3 | TRBD2 | - | CASSYKLADKGIQYF | TGTGCCAGCAGTTATAAACTAGCGGACAAAGGTATTCAGTACTTC
TRBJ2-1 | TRBV11-2 | TRBD2 | once | CASSPIGGVSGSSYNEQFF | TGTGCCAGCAGCCCGATAGGGGGGGTAAGCGGGAGCTCCTACAATGAGCAGTTCTTC
TRBJ2-7 | TRBV11-2 | - | - | CASSLEQGGSYEQYF | TGTGCCAGCAGCTTAGAACAGGGGGGGTCCTACGAGCAGTACTTC
TRBJ2-6 | TRBV5-4 | - | - | CASSLDGNGANVLTF | TGTGCCAGCAGCTTGGACGGGAATGGGGCCAACGTCCTGACTTTC
TRBJ2-1 | TRBV19 | TRBD1 | once | CASSSQGVNEQFF | TGTGCCAGTAGTTCGCAGGGGGTAAATGAGCAGTTCTTC
TRBJ2-7 | TRBV28 | - | - | CASSYKGHYEQYF | TGTGCCAGCAGCTACAAGGGACACTACGAGCAGTACTTC
TRBJ2-5 | TRBV10-2 | - | - | CASSESTWTGYQETQYF | TGCGCCAGCAGTGAGTCTACCTGGACTGGCTACCAAGAGACCCAGTACTTC
TRBJ2-1 | TRBV6-2/TRBV6-3 | - | - | CASSYGSGVFGEQFF | TGTGCCAGCAGTTACGGATCGGGAGTGTTCGGTGAGCAGTTCTTC
TRBJ2-1 | TRBV29-1 | TRBD2 | - | CSVVMTSGSNEQFF | TGCAGCGTTGTAATGACTAGCGGGAGTAATGAGCAGTTCTTC
TRBJ1-6 | TRBV27 | TRBD1 | - | CASSPGQPNSPLHF | TGTGCCAGCAGCCCGGGACAGCCCAATTCACCCCTCCACTTT
TRBJ2-1 | TRBV11-3 | TRBD2 | - | CASSLGRTSGSSYNEQFF | TGTGCCAGCAGCCTAGGAAGGACTAGCGGGAGCTCCTACAATGAGCAGTTCTTC
TRBJ2-7 | TRBV19 | TRBD1 | - | CASSDRGYSYEQYF | TGTGCCAGTTCTGACAGGGGGTACTCCTACGAGCAGTACTTC
TRBJ2-1 | TRBV28 | TRBD2 | - | CASSSGSIGGSSYNEQFF | TGTGCCAGCAGTTCCGGATCAATCGGGGGGAGCTCCTACAATGAGCAGTTCTTC
TRBJ1-1 | TRBV2 | - | - | CASSRGQINTEAFF | TGTGCCAGCAGTCGAGGACAGATTAACACTGAAGCTTTCTTT
TRBJ2-7 | TRBV4-3 | TRBD2 | - | CASSAGTSGPPYEQYF | TGCGCCAGCAGCGCTGGGACTAGCGGTCCCCCCTACGAGCAGTACTTC
TRBJ2-7 | TRBV23-1 | TRBD2 | - | CASSQPFPGLVLRAYEQYF | TGCGCCAGCAGTCAACCATTCCCGGGACTAGTTCTCAGGGCCTACGAGCAGTACTTC
TRBJ2-7 | TRBV11-2 | TRBD2 | - | CASSLASGPGYEQYF | TGTGCCAGCAGCTTAGCTAGCGGGCCTGGCTACGAGCAGTACTTC
TRBJ2-1 | TRBV6-5 | TRBD1 | few | CASSYSTGTGNEQFF | TGTGCCAGCAGTTACTCGACCGGGACAGGGAATGAGCAGTTCTTC
TRBJ2-7 | TRBV4-3 | - | once | CASSQDAGYEQYF | TGCGCCAGCAGCCAAGATGCAGGCTACGAGCAGTACTTC
TRBJ1-6 | TRBV11-3 | TRBD1 | - | CASSRTGDNSPLHF | TGTGCCAGCAGCAGGACAGGGGATAATTCACCCCTCCACTTT
TRBJ2-1 | TRBV6-2/TRBV6-3 | - | - | CASSTGLSLGGSYNEQFF | TGTGCCAGCAGTACGGGACTCTCCCTAGGCGGTTCCTACAATGAGCAGTTCTTC
TRBJ2-7 | TRBV19 | TRBD1 | - | CASSIVGQYEQYF | TGTGCCAGTAGTATAGTGGGACAGTACGAGCAGTACTTC
TRBJ1-3 | TRBV19 | - | - | CASTDRPQGIGNTIYF | TGTGCCAGTACCGACAGACCTCAGGGGATCGGAAACACCATATATTTT
TRBJ2-7 | TRBV11-2 | - | - | CASSLDENTYYEQYF | TGTGCCAGCAGCTTAGATGAGAATACCTACTACGAGCAGTACTTC
TRBJ2-2 | TRBV24-1 | - | - | CAARTENTGELFF | TGTGCCGCCCGGACAGAGAACACCGGGGAGCTGTTTTTT
TRBJ1-1 | TRBV6-2/TRBV6-3 | - | few | CASSYAQGALNTEAFF | TGTGCCAGCAGTTACGCACAGGGAGCCTTAAACACTGAAGCTTTCTTT
TRBJ2-1 | TRBV5-4 | TRBD2 | - | CASSFLAGQQFF | TGTGCCAGCAGCTTTCTAGCGGGACAGCAGTTCTTC
TRBJ2-5 | TRBV7-2 | TRBD1 | - | CASSLGTGGSAQGTQYF | TGTGCCAGCAGCTTAGGGACAGGGGGCAGTGCTCAAGGGACCCAGTACTTC
TRBJ1-6 | TRBV27 | TRBD1 | - | CASSSFRQGDNSPLHF | TGTGCCAGCAGTTCCTTTCGACAGGGAGATAATTCACCCCTCCACTTT
TRBJ1-5 | TRBV5-4 | TRBD1 | - | CASSMDRDQPQHF | TGTGCCAGCAGCATGGACAGGGATCAGCCCCAGCATTTT
TRBJ2-3 | TRBV9 | TRBD2 | - | CASSAAGTSPDTQYF | TGTGCCAGCAGCGCCGCCGGGACTAGCCCAGATACGCAGTATTTT
TRBJ1-5 | TRBV4-1 | - | few | CASSQTQYSNQPQHF | TGCGCCAGCAGCCAAACACAGTATAGCAATCAGCCCCAGCATTTT
TRBJ2-7 | TRBV29-1 | TRBD2 | - | CSVDGGELYEQYF | TGCAGCGTTGACGGGGGGGAGCTCTACGAGCAGTACTTC
TRBJ2-3 | TRBV7-2 | TRBD2 | - | CASSTRLAGGLYF | TGTGCCAGCAGCACCCGACTAGCGGGAGGTCTGTATTTT